This entry lists 8 T cell receptor beta chains sequenced from one sample in a study of OX40 agonist ivuxolimab in advanced cancers. Generated by immunoSEQ multiplex PCR, the TCRdb table keeps only in-frame clones and is missing some. The sample has 20,000 to 25,000 clones, around 87% seen once. The sequencing used CD4+ or CD8+ T cells sorted from blood, collected in a trial of the OX40 agonist ivuxolimab. The receptors originated from an adult with an advanced solid tumor such as melanoma, head and neck, liver or kidney cancer.

The V call is TRBV29-1, the J call TRBJ2-3, with a weak D call TRBD2 (5 bases). The CDR3 is made up of 13 amino acids. Germline V gives CDR1 SQVTM, CDR2 ANQGSEA. Trimming removed 4 bases at V and 0 bases at J, with 8 bases between. The CDR3 sequence is CSVAGGSTDTQYF. The CDR3 DNA reads as TGCAGCGTTGCGGGCGGGAGCACAGATACGCAGTATTTT.

This chain links TRBV18 with TRBJ1-2, with D perhaps matching TRBD1 (5 bases). The CDR3 consists of 14 residues. Deletions cut 3 bases from V and 1 base from J, with 9 bases between. Germline values: CDR1 KGHSH, CDR2 LQKENI. DNA for the CDR3: TGTGCCAGCTCACCCCCGGGGGTTAACTATGGCTACACCTTC. It is translated as CASSPPGVNYGYTF.

The chain links TRBV30 to TRBJ1-3; no clear D. V was cut by 1 base and J by 0 bases, with 7 bases left in between. This CDR3 is built from 14 residues. The germline V gene encodes CDR1 GTSNPN and CDR2 SVGIG (reference sequence). CDR3 DNA: TGTGCCTGGAGTGAGGTAGTCTCTGGAAACACCATATATTTT. Encoded protein: CAWSEVVSGNTIYF.

The V gene is TRBV9, the J gene TRBJ1-2, with 7 bases lining up with TRBD1. Germline CDR1 SGDLS, CDR2 YYNGEE. CDR3 length equals 12 residues. The junction had 5 bases not matched to a gene; V was cut back by 3 bases and J by 9 bases. The CDR3 DNA reads as TGTGCCAGCAGCGGAACAGGGGACAGCTACACCTTC. Amino acid sequence: CASSGTGDSYTF.

This clone has just a few counts. V is TRBV10-3 and J is TRBJ1-1; TRBD1 is a possible D gene (6 bases). CDR1 ENHRY and CDR2 SYGVKD come from the germline V gene. V was clipped by 10 bases and J by 6 bases, with 15 bases between them. The CDR3 runs 12 residues. The DNA of the CDR3 is TGTGCCACCCAGGGGCAGGGCCCTGAAGCTTTCTTT. It translates to CATQGQGPEAFF.

The rearrangement uses TRBV15 and TRBJ1-5, with D hard to call. V lost 1 base, J lost 4 bases, and 8 bases lay in between. Germline CDR1 LNHNV, CDR2 YYDKDF (reference sequence). The CDR3 length is 14 residues. The CDR3 spells CATSRVSGNQPQHF. As DNA, the CDR3 is TGTGCCACCAGCAGAGTCTCCGGGAATCAGCCCCAGCATTTT.

The V call is TRBV5-6, the J call TRBJ1-1; TRBD1 matches at 7 bases. V gave up 3 bases and J gave up 5 bases; unmatched junction bases: 7. The CDR3 extends over 14 amino acids. Germline CDR1 reads SGHDT; CDR2 reads YYEEEE. CDR3: CASSYSTGLTEAFF. CDR3 nucleotides: TGTGCCAGCAGCTATTCGACAGGGCTAACTGAAGCTTTCTTT. Filled out from reference TRBV5-6 and TRBJ1-1, the complete variable domain reads DAGVTQSPTHLIKTRGQQVTLRCSPKSGHDTVSWYQQALGQGPQFIFQYYEEEERQRGNFPDRFSGHQFPNYSSELNVNALLLGDSALYLCASSYSTGLTEAFFGQGTRLTVV.

The V gene is TRBV6-5, the J gene TRBJ2-1; 10 bases fit TRBD2. CDR1 is MNHEY, CDR2 SVGAGI, per germline. V lost 2 bases and J lost 8; bases outside the gene matches: 6. The CDR3 runs 15 residues. The CDR3 protein is CASSYNSGGSDEQFF. CDR3 coding DNA: TGTGCCAGCAGTTACAATAGCGGGGGGTCGGATGAGCAGTTCTTC.